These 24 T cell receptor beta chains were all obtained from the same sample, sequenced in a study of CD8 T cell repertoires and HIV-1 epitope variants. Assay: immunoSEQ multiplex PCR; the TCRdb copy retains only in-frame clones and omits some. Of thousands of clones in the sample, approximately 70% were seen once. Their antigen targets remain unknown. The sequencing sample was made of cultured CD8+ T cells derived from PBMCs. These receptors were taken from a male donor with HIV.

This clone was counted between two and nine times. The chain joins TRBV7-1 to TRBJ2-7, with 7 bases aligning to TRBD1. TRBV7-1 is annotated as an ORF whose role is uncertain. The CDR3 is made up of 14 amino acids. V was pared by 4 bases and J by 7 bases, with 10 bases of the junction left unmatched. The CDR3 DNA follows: TGTGCCAGCAGCTTGGGACAGTACCTTCGTGAGCAGTACTTC. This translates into CASSLGQYLREQYF.

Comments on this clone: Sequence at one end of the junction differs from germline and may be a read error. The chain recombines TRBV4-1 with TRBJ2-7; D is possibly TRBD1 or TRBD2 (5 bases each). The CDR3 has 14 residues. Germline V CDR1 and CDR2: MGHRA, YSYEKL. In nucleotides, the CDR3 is TGTGCCAGCAGCCCTACAGGCGGGCGGGACGAGCAGTACTTC. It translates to CASSPTGGRDEQYF.

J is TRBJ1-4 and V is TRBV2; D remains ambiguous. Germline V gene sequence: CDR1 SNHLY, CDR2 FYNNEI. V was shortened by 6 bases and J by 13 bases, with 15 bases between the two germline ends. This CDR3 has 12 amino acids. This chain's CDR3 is CASSQKGLGLFF. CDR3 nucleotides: TGTGCCAGCAGCCAGAAGGGCTTGGGACTGTTTTTT. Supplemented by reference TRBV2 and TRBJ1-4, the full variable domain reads EPEVTQTPSHQVTQMGQEVILRCVPISNHLYFYWYRQILGQKVEFLVSFYNNEISEKSEIFDDQFSVERPDGSNFTLKIRSTKLEDSAMYFCASSQKGLGLFFGSGTQLSVL.

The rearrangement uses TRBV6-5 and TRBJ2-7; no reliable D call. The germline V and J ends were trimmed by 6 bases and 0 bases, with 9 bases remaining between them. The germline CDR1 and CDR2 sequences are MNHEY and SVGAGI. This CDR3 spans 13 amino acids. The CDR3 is CASSGVDSYEQYF. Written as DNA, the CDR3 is TGTGCCAGCAGCGGCGTGGACTCCTACGAGCAGTACTTC.

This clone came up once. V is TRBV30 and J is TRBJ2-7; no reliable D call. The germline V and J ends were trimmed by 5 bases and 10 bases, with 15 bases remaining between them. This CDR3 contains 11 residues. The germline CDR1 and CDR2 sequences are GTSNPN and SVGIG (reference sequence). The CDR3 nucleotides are TGTGCCTGGGGGCTTGCGACGTTACAGTACTTC. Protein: CAWGLATLQYF.

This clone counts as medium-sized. The CDR3 DNA sequence: TGTGCCCCTACAGGGGGGTCCTTCTATGGCTACACCTTC. This encodes CAPTGGSFYGYTF. The chain combines TRBV30 with TRBJ1-2; 8 bases are shared with TRBD1. Germline V CDR1 and CDR2: GTSNPN, SVGIG (reference sequence). J lost 4 bases, V lost 8 bases, and 9 bases had no gene match. The CDR3 is 13 residues long.

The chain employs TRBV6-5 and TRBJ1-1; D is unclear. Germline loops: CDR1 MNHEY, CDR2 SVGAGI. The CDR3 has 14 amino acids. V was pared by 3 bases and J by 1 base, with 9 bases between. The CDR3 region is CASSYGLTNTEAFF. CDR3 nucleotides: TGTGCCAGCAGTTATGGCCTCACGAACACTGAAGCTTTCTTT.

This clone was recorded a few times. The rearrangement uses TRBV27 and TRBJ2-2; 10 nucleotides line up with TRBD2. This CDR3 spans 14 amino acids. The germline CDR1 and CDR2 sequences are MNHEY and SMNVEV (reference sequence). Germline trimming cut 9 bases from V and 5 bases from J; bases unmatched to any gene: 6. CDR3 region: CASEPSGRTGELFF. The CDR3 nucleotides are TGTGCCAGTGAGCCTAGCGGGAGAACCGGGGAGCTGTTTTTT.

The CDR3 region has the DNA TGTGCCAGCAGTTCTCTCCTTTCTGGGATCGTCTACGAGCAGTACTTC. Translated: CASSSLLSGIVYEQYF. The chain recombines TRBV27 with TRBJ2-7, with D uncertain. The germline V gene encodes CDR1 MNHEY and CDR2 SMNVEV (reference sequence). The V end lost 4 bases, the J end lost 3 bases, and 19 bases lay between the germline ends. The CDR3 runs 16 residues.

The DNA of the CDR3 is TGTGCCAGCAGCTTAGGGACGGGCCCCTACGAGCAGTACTTC. As protein: CASSLGTGPYEQYF. This sequence joins TRBV11-3 and TRBJ2-7, with D uncertain. Germline loops: CDR1 SGHNT, CDR2 YENEEA. Trimming shortened V by 1 base and J by 2 bases, and 9 bases separated the two germline ends. The CDR3 extends over 14 amino acids.

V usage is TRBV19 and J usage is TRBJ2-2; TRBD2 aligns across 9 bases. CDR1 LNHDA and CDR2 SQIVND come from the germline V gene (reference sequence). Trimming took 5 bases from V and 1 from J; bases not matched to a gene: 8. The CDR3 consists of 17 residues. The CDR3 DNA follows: TGTGCCAGTAGTGGGACTAGCTTAAGCAAGAACACCGGGGAGCTGTTTTTT. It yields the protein CASSGTSLSKNTGELFF.

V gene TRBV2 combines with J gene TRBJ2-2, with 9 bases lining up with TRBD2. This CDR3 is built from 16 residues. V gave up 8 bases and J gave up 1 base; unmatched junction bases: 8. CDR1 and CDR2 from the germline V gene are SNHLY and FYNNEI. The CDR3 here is CASADSGGKNTGELFF. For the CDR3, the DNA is TGTGCCAGCGCCGACAGCGGGGGGAAGAACACCGGGGAGCTGTTTTTT.

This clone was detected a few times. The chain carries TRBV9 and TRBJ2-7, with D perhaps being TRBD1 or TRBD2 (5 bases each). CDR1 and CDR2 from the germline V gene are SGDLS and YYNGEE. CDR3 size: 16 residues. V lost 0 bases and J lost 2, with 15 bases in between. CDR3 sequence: CASSVGPKGTTYEQYF. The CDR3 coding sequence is TGTGCCAGCAGCGTAGGACCTAAGGGGACCACCTACGAGCAGTACTTC.

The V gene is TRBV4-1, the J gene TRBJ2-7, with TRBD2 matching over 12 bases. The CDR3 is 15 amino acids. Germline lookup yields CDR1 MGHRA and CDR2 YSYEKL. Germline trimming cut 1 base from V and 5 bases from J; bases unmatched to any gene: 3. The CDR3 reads CASSQGGLAGNEQYF. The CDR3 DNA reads TGCGCCAGCAGCCAAGGCGGACTAGCGGGGAACGAGCAGTACTTC.

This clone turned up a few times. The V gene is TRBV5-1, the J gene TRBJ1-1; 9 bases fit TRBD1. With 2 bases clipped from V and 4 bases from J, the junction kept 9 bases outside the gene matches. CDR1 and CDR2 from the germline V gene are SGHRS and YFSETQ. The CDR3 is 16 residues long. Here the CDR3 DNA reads TGCGCCAGCAGCTTAATCCGACAGGGGGGGAGCACTGAAGCTTTCTTT. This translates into CASSLIRQGGSTEAFF.

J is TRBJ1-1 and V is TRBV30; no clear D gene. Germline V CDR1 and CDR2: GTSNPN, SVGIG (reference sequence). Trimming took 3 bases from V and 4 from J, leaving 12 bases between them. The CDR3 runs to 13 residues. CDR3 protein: CAWSTSWGTEAFF. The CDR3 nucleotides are TGTGCCTGGAGCACAAGCTGGGGCACTGAAGCTTTCTTT.

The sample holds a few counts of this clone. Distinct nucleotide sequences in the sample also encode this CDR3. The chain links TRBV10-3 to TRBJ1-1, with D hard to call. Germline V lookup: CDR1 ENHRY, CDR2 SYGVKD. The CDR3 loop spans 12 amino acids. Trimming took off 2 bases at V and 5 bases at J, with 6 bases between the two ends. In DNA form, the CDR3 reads TGTGCCATCAGTGAGGGGGATACTGAAGCTTTCTTT. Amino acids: CAISEGDTEAFF.

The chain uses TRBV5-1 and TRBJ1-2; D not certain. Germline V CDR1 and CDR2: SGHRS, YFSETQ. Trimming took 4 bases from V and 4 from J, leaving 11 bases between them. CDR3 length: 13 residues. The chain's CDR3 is CASSVDGPYGYTF. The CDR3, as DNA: TGCGCCAGCAGCGTAGACGGTCCCTATGGCTACACCTTC.

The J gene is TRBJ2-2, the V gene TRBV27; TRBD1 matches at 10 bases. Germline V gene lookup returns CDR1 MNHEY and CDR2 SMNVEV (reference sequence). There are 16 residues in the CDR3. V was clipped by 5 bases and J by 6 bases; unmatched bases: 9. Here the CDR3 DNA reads TGTGCCAGCAGTCCTTCCGGGACAGGGGTGCCCGGGGAGCTGTTTTTT. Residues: CASSPSGTGVPGELFF.

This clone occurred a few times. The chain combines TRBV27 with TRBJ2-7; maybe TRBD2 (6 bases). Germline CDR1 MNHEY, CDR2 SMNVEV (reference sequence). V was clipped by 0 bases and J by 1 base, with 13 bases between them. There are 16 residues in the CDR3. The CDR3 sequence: CASSLSEGTVSYEQYF. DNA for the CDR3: TGTGCCAGCAGTTTATCGGAGGGGACTGTATCCTACGAGCAGTACTTC.

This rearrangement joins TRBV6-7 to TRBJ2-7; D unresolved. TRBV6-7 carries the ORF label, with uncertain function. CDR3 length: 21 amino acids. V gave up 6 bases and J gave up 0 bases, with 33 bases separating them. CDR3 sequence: CASSYRDDKPPLPRTSYEQYF. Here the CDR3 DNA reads TGTGCCAGCAGCTACCGCGATGATAAACCGCCCTTACCGAGGACCTCCTACGAGCAGTACTTC.

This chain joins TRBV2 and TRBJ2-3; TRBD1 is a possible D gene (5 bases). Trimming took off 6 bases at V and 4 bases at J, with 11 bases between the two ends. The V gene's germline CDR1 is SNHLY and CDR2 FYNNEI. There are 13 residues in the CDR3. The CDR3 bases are TGTGCCAGCAGACTCTTAGGGGCAGATACGCAGTATTTT. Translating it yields CASRLLGADTQYF.

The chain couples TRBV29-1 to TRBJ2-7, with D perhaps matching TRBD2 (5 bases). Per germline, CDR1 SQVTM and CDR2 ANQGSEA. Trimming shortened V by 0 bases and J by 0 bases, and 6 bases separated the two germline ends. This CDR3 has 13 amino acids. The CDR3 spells CSVEDRDSYEQYF. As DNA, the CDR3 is TGCAGCGTTGAAGATCGGGACTCCTACGAGCAGTACTTC.

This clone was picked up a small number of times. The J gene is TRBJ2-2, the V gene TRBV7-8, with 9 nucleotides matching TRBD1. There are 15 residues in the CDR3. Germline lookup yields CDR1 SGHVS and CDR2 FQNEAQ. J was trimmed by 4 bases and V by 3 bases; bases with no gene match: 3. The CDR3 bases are TGTGCCAGCAGCTTGGGGACAGGGCTCACCGGGGAGCTGTTTTTT. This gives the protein CASSLGTGLTGELFF.